This T cell receptor (beta chain) was documented in a study of blood T cell repertoires in COVID-19. Study details: The United States, Italy and Spain were the sources of the acute and convalescent COVID-19 samples.

The data were produced by immunoSEQ multiplex PCR, yet TCRdb's version contains in-frame clones alone and is incomplete. Of about 220,000 clones in the sample, 85% to 90% were seen once. Participants were aged 18 to 89 years from about two dozen US areas. Clinical histories supplied by participants themselves formed the basis of cohort assignment. The CDR3 has 17 residues. Trimming removed 0 bases from V and 8 bases from J, with 20 bases in between. Germline V gene data show CDR1 as ENHRY and CDR2 as SYGVKD. Sequencing was carried out using PBMCs or T cells enriched from blood (not recorded which). The chain carries TRBV10-3 and TRBJ2-1; D possibly corresponds to TRBD1 (6 bases). The clonotype was recovered from a woman under 30 in a cohort exposed to, infected with or recovered from COVID-19 (not recorded which). For the CDR3, the DNA is TGTGCCATCAGTGAGTCCAGAAGCAGGGGCTTTAACTATGAGCAGTTCTTC. Translation: CAISESRSRGFNYEQFF.